This T cell receptor (beta chain) is drawn from a study of cytomegalovirus exposure and HLA in healthy donors. The CDR3 extends over 13 amino acids. The V end was cut by 4 bases, the J end by 4 bases, with 10 bases between. Germline V CDR1 and CDR2: SNHLY, FYNNEI. A multiplex PCR was run with 60 Vbeta primers and 13 Jbeta primers. TCRdb's copy holds only in-frame clones and misses some; the assay was immunoSEQ multiplex PCR. This table has approximately 98,000 clones, around 67% appearing once. This sequence originates from a male donor in good health and CMV-seronegative. Input material: PBMCs. The chain recombines TRBV2 with TRBJ2-5, with D unclear. CDR3 in DNA: TGTGCCAGCAGTGTCCGGGTAGGAGAGACCCAGTACTTC. Translation: CASSVRVGETQYF.